The rows below give T cell receptor beta chains drawn from one sample of a study of cytotoxic CD8 clonotypes in ibrutinib-treated CLL. Method: immunoSEQ multiplex PCR; TCRdb's copy keeps in-frame clones and lacks some. The sample shows roughly 63,000 clones, approximately 57% of them seen only once. This material consisted of PBMCs, taken after 12 months of ibrutinib treatment. Receptor source: a human donor with chronic lymphocytic leukemia. Each CDR3 is given with its conserved first and last residue. D genes are given only for firm matches. The size of a clone is reported for some rows only, either as once, few or many, or as a class for expanded clones.

>TRBD1|TRBV28|.|TRBJ2-1
CASIEGQGDNEQFF
TGTGCCAGCATCGAAGGACAGGGGGACAATGAGCAGTTCTTC
>TRBD1|TRBV29-1|few|TRBJ1-2
CSVDRDSPPYYGYTF
TGCAGCGTGGACCGGGACAGTCCTCCTTACTATGGCTACACCTTC
>.|TRBV7-2|.|TRBJ2-3
CASRNQRNTDTQYF
TGTGCCAGCAGGAACCAGCGGAACACAGATACGCAGTATTTT
>.|TRBV5-1|once|TRBJ2-2
CASSLGTAGELFF
TGCGCCAGCAGCTTGGGTACGGCCGGGGAGCTGTTTTTT
>TRBD1|TRBV7-8|.|TRBJ1-3
CASGPDRFISGNTIYF
TGTGCCAGCGGACCGGACAGGTTTATCTCTGGAAACACCATATATTTT
>.|TRBV7-2|few|TRBJ2-5
CASSLSGRETQYF
TGTGCCAGCAGCTTATCAGGGCGGGAGACCCAGTACTTC
>TRBD1|TRBV19|few|TRBJ1-5
CASSLRTGARNQPQHF
TGTGCCAGTAGTCTTCGGACAGGGGCTCGCAATCAGCCCCAGCATTTT
>.|TRBV11-2|.|TRBJ2-7
CASSLTPYEQYF
TGTGCCAGCAGCTTGACGCCCTACGAGCAGTACTTC
>TRBD1|TRBV6-1|.|TRBJ1-3
CASSSGQGNTIYF
TGTGCCAGCAGTTCGGGACAGGGAAACACCATATATTTT
>TRBD1|TRBV27|.|TRBJ2-3
CASSTRDRVRTDTQYF
TGTGCCAGCAGCACCCGGGACAGGGTCCGGACAGATACGCAGTATTTT
>TRBD2|TRBV28|.|TRBJ2-5
CASSLGLAGAQGETQYF
TGTGCCAGCAGTTTAGGGCTAGCGGGGGCCCAGGGGGAGACCCAGTACTTC
>TRBD2|TRBV27|.|TRBJ2-1
CASMLAGTHEQFF
TGTGCCAGCATGCTAGCGGGAACTCATGAGCAGTTCTTC
>.|TRBV7-2|once|TRBJ2-3
CASSLSTDTQYF
TGTGCCAGCAGCTTAAGCACAGATACGCAGTATTTT
>TRBD1|TRBV6-5|.|TRBJ2-5
CASSYPGTGKETQYF
TGTGCCAGCAGTTACCCAGGGACAGGCAAAGAGACCCAGTACTTC
>.|TRBV10-3|.|TRBJ1-6
CAISESVEVVLPLHF
TGTGCCATCAGTGAGTCGGTGGAGGTGGTGTTGCCCCTCCACTTT
>.|TRBV6-6|few|TRBJ2-3
CASSYQSDTQYF
TGTGCCAGCAGTTACCAGTCAGATACGCAGTATTTT
>.|TRBV19|once|TRBJ1-1
CASNSGSVRAFF
TGTGCCAGTAATTCCGGGTCCGTACGGGCTTTCTTT
>.|TRBV6-1|once|TRBJ2-1
CASSVYNEQFF
TGTGCCAGCTCTGTCTACAATGAGCAGTTCTTC
>.|TRBV5-8|.|TRBJ1-1
CASFHGGTEAFF
TGTGCCAGCTTCCACGGAGGCACTGAAGCTTTCTTT
>TRBD1|TRBV5-4|.|TRBJ1-6
CASSATGGFSPLHF
TGTGCCAGCAGCGCGACAGGGGGCTTTTCACCCCTCCACTTT
>TRBD1|TRBV7-8|.|TRBJ2-3
CASRRTGVGPDTQYF
TGTGCCAGCCGCCGAACAGGGGTGGGCCCAGATACGCAGTATTTT
>.|TRBV7-9|few|TRBJ2-3
CASSLTGSYTDTQYF
TGTGCCAGCAGCTTAACCGGTAGCTACACAGATACGCAGTATTTT
>.|TRBV27|few|TRBJ1-2
CASSPMGADYGYTF
TGTGCCAGCAGCCCAATGGGGGCGGACTATGGCTACACCTTC
>.|TRBV2|many|TRBJ2-7
CASSLLRDYEQYF
TGTGCCAGCAGTCTTTTAAGGGACTACGAGCAGTACTTC
>.|TRBV10-3|.|TRBJ1-2
CAIRRIRGYTF
TGTGCCATCAGAAGGATCCGGGGCTACACCTTC
>.|TRBV15|.|TRBJ2-2
CATRLAALTGELFF
TGTGCCACCAGACTAGCTGCTTTGACCGGGGAGCTGTTTTTT
>.|TRBV29-1|many|TRBJ2-6
CSVRDPGANVLTF
TGCAGCGTCAGGGACCCTGGGGCCAACGTCCTGACTTTC
>TRBD1|TRBV7-2|.|TRBJ2-7
CASSLEWDSFYEQYF
TGTGCCAGCAGCTTAGAGTGGGACAGTTTCTACGAGCAGTACTTC
>.|TRBV6-1|.|TRBJ1-1
CASSDKPGEGYRYPEAFF
TGTGCCAGCAGTGACAAACCAGGGGAGGGATACCGGTACCCTGAAGCTTTCTTT
>.|TRBV18|.|TRBJ2-3
CASSLDTDTQYF
TGTGCCAGCTCCTTAGACACAGATACGCAGTATTTT
>TRBD2|TRBV27|medium-sized|TRBJ2-1
CASSPLSGTDEQFF
TGTGCCAGCAGTCCCCTTAGCGGGACGGATGAGCAGTTCTTC
>.|TRBV9|.|TRBJ1-2
CASSRGRNGYTF
TGTGCCAGCAGCAGGGGGAGGAATGGCTACACCTTC
>TRBD1|TRBV19|.|TRBJ2-5
CASSILGQGSQYF
TGTGCCAGTAGTATTTTGGGACAGGGATCCCAGTACTTC
>TRBD1|TRBV6-1|few|TRBJ2-7
CAIRTGGTEQYF
TGTGCCATCCGGACAGGGGGGACCGAGCAGTACTTC
>.|TRBV5-1|.|TRBJ2-2
CASSLSHTGELFF
TGCGCCAGCAGCTTGTCTCACACCGGGGAGCTGTTTTTT
>.|TRBV7-2|many|TRBJ1-4
CASSLSPGHEKLFF
TGTGCCAGCAGCCTAAGTCCAGGACATGAAAAACTGTTTTTT
>.|TRBV9|.|TRBJ2-7
CASSVVPNAEQYF
TGTGCCAGCAGCGTAGTCCCGAACGCCGAGCAGTACTTC
>TRBD2|TRBV27|.|TRBJ2-7
CASSLRGGRKIAYEQYF
TGTGCCAGCAGTTTAAGGGGCGGGAGAAAGATTGCCTACGAGCAGTACTTC
>TRBD2|TRBV19|.|TRBJ2-5
CASSPWWTSGETQYF
TGTGCCAGTAGTCCGTGGTGGACTAGCGGAGAGACCCAGTACTTC
>.|TRBV15|.|TRBJ1-4
CATRKTGAGINEKLFF
TGTGCCACCAGGAAGACAGGAGCCGGCATTAATGAAAAACTGTTTTTT
>.|TRBV4-1|.|TRBJ1-1
CASSPGGGSALAFF
TGCGCCAGCAGCCCAGGCGGGGGGTCCGCTTTGGCTTTCTTT
>TRBD2|TRBV28|.|TRBJ2-5
CASSQALAGGQETQYF
TGTGCCAGCAGCCAAGCGCTAGCGGGGGGACAAGAGACCCAGTACTTC
>.|TRBV10-3|.|TRBJ2-1
CATIDRDNEQFF
TGTGCCACCATCGACCGAGACAATGAGCAGTTCTTC
>.|TRBV11-3|.|TRBJ2-5
CASSLDREAETQYF
TGTGCCAGCAGCTTAGATCGCGAGGCGGAGACCCAGTACTTC
>.|TRBV15|many|TRBJ1-2
CATSRDGANYGYTF
TGTGCCACCAGCAGAGACGGGGCGAACTATGGCTACACCTTC
>.|TRBV5-1|few|TRBJ2-7
CASSPFGTSSYEQYF
TGCGCCAGCAGCCCCTTTGGAACTTCCTCCTACGAGCAGTACTTC
>.|TRBV5-1|.|TRBJ2-3
CASSSVHTDTQYF
TGCGCCAGCAGCTCGGTCCACACAGATACGCAGTATTTT
>.|TRBV15|many|TRBJ2-2
CATSLTGYSGELFF
TGTGCCACCAGCCTAACAGGTTACTCCGGGGAGCTGTTTTTT
>.|TRBV7-6|once|TRBJ1-1
CASSSNRVRTEAFF
TGTGCCAGCAGCTCAAACAGGGTTAGGACTGAAGCTTTCTTT
>.|TRBV10-2|many|TRBJ1-4
CASSPNRLNEKLFF
TGCGCCAGCAGTCCGAACAGGCTTAATGAAAAACTGTTTTTT
>.|TRBV6-5|.|TRBJ2-7
CASSYSHGLWDEQYF
TGTGCCAGCAGTTACTCGCACGGGCTCTGGGACGAGCAGTACTTC
>.|TRBV7-8|few|TRBJ2-2
CASSLGAYRSGELFF
TGTGCCAGCAGCTTAGGGGCGTATCGCTCCGGGGAGCTGTTTTTT
>.|TRBV7-9|.|TRBJ1-1
CASSRSANTEAFF
TGTGCCAGCAGCCGTAGTGCGAACACTGAAGCTTTCTTT
>.|TRBV25-1|few|TRBJ2-7
CASSGGRSPEQYF
TGTGCCAGCAGTGGGGGACGGTCTCCCGAGCAGTACTTC
>.|TRBV10-1|.|TRBJ2-1
CALREFSYNEQFF
TGCGCCTTACGGGAATTCTCCTACAATGAGCAGTTCTTC